This T cell receptor beta chain appears in the sequencing data of a study of T-cell memory formation after mild COVID-19 (TCRdb year 2021). Notes on the research overall: TCR sequence clusters from the two donors were largely donor specific. T-cell clones expanding and contracting after mild COVID-19 in two donors were tracked by longitudinal TCRalpha and TCRbeta repertoire sequencing. The cohort was made up of two young adult volunteers, one female and one male, who were previously healthy.

About this clonotype itself: This clone's antigen is unknown. It has no much larger one-base neighbor in the sample; base qualities were not kept.

The reads were generated on an Illumina NovaSeq 6000. TCRalpha and TCRbeta cDNA libraries were built by 5'RACE with constant-segment primers, adding sample barcodes and unique molecular identifiers. RNA was extracted from every sample with Trizol reagent. Libraries were amplified in two PCR steps, with a second sample barcode and Illumina TruSeq adapters added in the second step. Sequencing of the libraries was done on an Illumina NovaSeq, producing 2 x 150 bp paired-end reads. The paper's data handling went like this. The reads were demultiplexed and collapsed into UMI-guided consensus sequences using migec v1.2.7. Using mixcr v2.1.11, UMI consensuses were aligned to TRA and TRB V and J templates and then assembled into clonotypes. A clonotype was counted as expanded or contracted only if both edgeR and NoisET called the change significant, with noise models trained on biological replicates. For edgeR calls, the cutoffs were a false discovery rate-adjusted p below 0.01 and a log2 fold-change threshold of 1. As an exploratory analysis of dynamics, max-normalized trajectories of the 1000 most abundant clonotypes were examined with PCA combined with hierarchical clustering. The CD4 or CD8 phenotype of responding clones was assigned using the separately sequenced CD4+ and CD8+ repertoires. Using fastp trimming at Q25 and MiXCR clonotype assembly, TCRdb reanalyzed the public sequencing data and kept in-frame beta chains. Records with the same CDR3 protein are collapsed into one entry carrying the most frequent genes and DNA. The V and J calls come from TCRdb's annotation, not from the publication. In all, the sample holds roughly 260,000 distinct CDR3 sequences, and 15% to 20% of those were seen once. The top ten hold 3.5% of the sample.

The paper as a whole reports these results and caveats: Clones that contracted from day 15 to 85 showed balanced CD4/CD8 phenotypes, whereas a second wave of clones that expanded from day 15 to 37 leaned towards CD4+. Whether the second-wave clones peaking on day 37 were SARS-CoV-2 specific was not confirmed. Some responding clones were found in pre-infection memory, which suggests that pre-existing cross-reactive memory T cells took part in the SARS-CoV-2 response. Only two mild cases were covered by the study, and larger cohorts that include severe cases with pre-infection samples were considered necessary. Contracting CD4+ clones were located mainly in the CM and EM memory subsets, whereas CD8+ clones were found to be enriched in EMRA.

PBMCs were isolated by Ficoll-Paque density gradient centrifugation. Trimming accounts for 3 bases at V and 4 bases at J, while the number of junction bases matched to no gene is 6. The germline V gene (reference sequence) specifies LNHDA as CDR1 and SQIVND as CDR2. Spanning cysteine to phenylalanine, the CDR3 consists of 15 amino acids. Only the CDR3 DNA stays, 45 bases, in frame from base 1. Sequenced: PBMCs or a T cell subset sorted from them (not recorded which). The V and J genes are TRBV19 and TRBJ2-1; TRBD2 agrees with 7 junctional bases. The source of this sequence is a young man who had mild COVID-19 (a few samples of this study predate the infection). The sample titles of this study are shuffled in the database, so cell type and time point are left out; the donor was told from shared clones. The CDR3 reads as follows: CASSMDTSVYNEQFF. The nucleotides read TGTGCCAGTAGTATGGATACTAGCGTTTACAATGAGCAGTTCTTC.